The rows below give T cell receptor beta chains drawn from one sample of a study of breast tumors, draining lymph nodes, adjacent tissues. TCRdb reanalysed the multiplex PCR reads using MiXCR and keeps one entry per CDR3 protein. The data contain 180,000 or so distinct CDR3 sequences, 25% to 40% of them singletons. Input material: axillary lymph node tissue. These receptors originate from a female donor with breast cancer. Some clones in this sample may be carry-over from other donors' samples. Both conserved end residues are part of each CDR3.

TRBJ1-2	TRBV5-1	CASSLATQTARANHGYTF
TRBJ1-6	TRBV12-3/TRBV12-4	CASSLYTGGPSPLHF
TRBJ2-1	TRBV11-1	CANSLAVRDNEQFF
TRBJ1-6	TRBV7-2	CASRKTEINAPLHF
TRBJ2-3	TRBV18	CASSPLAEADTQYF
TRBJ1-5	TRBV20-1	CSANQDHQPQHF
TRBJ2-3	TRBV9	CASSVVPSGKGDTQYF
TRBJ2-3	TRBV6-6	CASSYSGGNTQYF
TRBJ2-3	TRBV7-2	CASSVNGGADTQYF
TRBJ1-2	TRBV2	CASSFLGGSNYGYTF
TRBJ2-1	TRBV6-6	CASSYTDRQAF
TRBJ2-5	TRBV15	CATSSARATGRETQYF
TRBJ1-6	TRBV19	CASSITDKDSPLHF
TRBJ2-1	TRBV7-2	CASSPAWGVSYNEQFF
TRBJ2-2	TRBV18	CASSTGGENTGELFF
TRBJ2-7	TRBV20-1	CSARDQRGSYEQYF
TRBJ1-2	TRBV7-2	CASSLEQGYGYTF
TRBJ2-7	TRBV3-1	CASSQVRGGVGEQYF
TRBJ2-6	TRBV29-1	CSVRVGSSGANVLTF
TRBJ1-2	TRBV20-1	CSARDFETERGGYTF
TRBJ1-5	TRBV20-1	CSARDGSNQPQHF
TRBJ2-2	TRBV7-6	CASSSTFTGELFF
TRBJ2-7	TRBV4-1	CASSQDYGQGRSEQYF
TRBJ2-1	TRBV11-2	CASSQRPPSAGEGNEQFF
TRBJ1-5	TRBV5-8	CASSRGDQVNQPQHF
TRBJ2-1	TRBV7-2	CASSEAGAQFF
TRBJ2-3	TRBV19	CASSIRPGLTQYF
TRBJ1-5	TRBV20-1	CSAREGGTGAGQPQHF
TRBJ2-6	TRBV30	CAWVGHHSGANVLTF
TRBJ2-2	TRBV9	CASSFGASGMSGELFF
TRBJ2-3	TRBV2	CASSVSRTDTQYF
TRBJ1-2	TRBV5-1	CASSSGTSLYGYTF
TRBJ1-6	TRBV6-5	CASRPSVTVGSPLRF
TRBJ2-6	TRBV20-1	CSSGQGSSGANVLTF
TRBJ2-5	TRBV20-1	CSGDTLGETQYF
TRBJ2-1	TRBV24-1	CATSDPAGGSYNEQFF
TRBJ2-5	TRBV7-2	CASSQDLAGGRTRQETQYF
TRBJ2-6	TRBV4-1	CASSLLTGTSGANVLTF
TRBJ1-1	TRBV18	CASSPPNMNTEAFF
TRBJ1-5	TRBV10-3	CAISENILGDQPQHF
TRBJ1-1	TRBV30	CAWTPGQAVMNTEAFF
TRBJ1-5	TRBV6-1	CASMFNGGGVSQPQHF
TRBJ2-1	TRBV20-1	CSALGGGSEQFF
TRBJ2-2	TRBV20-1	CSASDRGWASGTNTGELFF
TRBJ1-1	TRBV20-1	CSASATGWVGNTEAFF
TRBJ2-1	TRBV12-3/TRBV12-4	CASRISGRYYNEQFF
TRBJ2-2	TRBV6-6	CASSRPINTGELFF